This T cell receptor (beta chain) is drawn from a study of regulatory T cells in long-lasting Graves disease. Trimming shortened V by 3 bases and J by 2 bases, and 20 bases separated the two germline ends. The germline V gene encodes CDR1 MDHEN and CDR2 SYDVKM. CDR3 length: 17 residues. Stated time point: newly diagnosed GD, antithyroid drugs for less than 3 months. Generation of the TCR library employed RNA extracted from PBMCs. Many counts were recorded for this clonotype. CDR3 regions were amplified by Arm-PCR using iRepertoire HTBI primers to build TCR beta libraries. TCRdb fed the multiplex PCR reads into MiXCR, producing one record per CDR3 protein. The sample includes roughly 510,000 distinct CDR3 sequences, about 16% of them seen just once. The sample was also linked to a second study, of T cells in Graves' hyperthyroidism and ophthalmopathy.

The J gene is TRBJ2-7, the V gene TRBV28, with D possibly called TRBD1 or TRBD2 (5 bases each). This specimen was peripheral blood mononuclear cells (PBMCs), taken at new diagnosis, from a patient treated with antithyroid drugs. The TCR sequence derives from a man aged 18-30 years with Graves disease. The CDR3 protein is CASSFYVRGEITYEQYF. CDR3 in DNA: TGTGCCAGCAGTTTCTATGTTCGAGGGGAAATAACCTACGAGCAGTACTTC. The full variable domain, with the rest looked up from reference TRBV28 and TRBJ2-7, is DVKVTQSSRYLVKRTGEKVFLECVQDMDHENMFWYRQDPGLGLRLIYFSYDVKMKEKGDIPEGYSVSREKKERFSLILESASTNQTSMYLCASSFYVRGEITYEQYFGPGTRLTVT.